The rows below give T cell receptor beta chains drawn from one sample of a study of blood T cell repertoires in COVID-19. Some clones are missing from TCRdb's copy, which holds only in-frame ones; the method was immunoSEQ multiplex PCR. The sample holds fewer than 250,000 clones, roughly 80% seen once. Sequencing used PBMCs or T cells enriched from blood (not recorded which). These receptors were obtained from a woman between 50 and 59 years old who had been exposed to COVID-19. Each CDR3 is given without its conserved first and last residue. D genes are given only for firm matches.

TRBJ1-1 TRBV4-3 . ASSPSRRSTEAF
TRBJ1-2 TRBV5-1 . ASSDLLYGYT
TRBJ2-2 TRBV19 . ASSIGGRGFAGELF
TRBJ1-1 TRBV6-1 . ASSESGRGLNTEAF
TRBJ2-3 TRBV28 TRBD2 ASSYPGWGLGSDTQY
TRBJ1-1 TRBV13 TRBD1 ASSLGPTGGRAF
TRBJ1-6 TRBV27 TRBD1 ASSLTGDNSPLH
TRBJ1-4 TRBV7-9 . ASSLDGGTNEKLF
TRBJ1-1 TRBV9 . ASSVEEGSTEAF
TRBJ1-2 TRBV6-6 . ASSRRREFGYT
TRBJ2-2 TRBV14 . ASSQDEVGELF
TRBJ1-2 TRBV6-5 TRBD1 ASSYSRTGEGYT
TRBJ1-1 TRBV2 . ASSDLGGTEAF
TRBJ2-2 TRBV7-8 . ASSPHEALTGELF
TRBJ1-1 TRBV6-5 . ASSYSPSGLLEAF
TRBJ2-5 TRBV5-5 . ASSSWATRQETQY
TRBJ2-5 TRBV29-1 TRBD1 SVEGDRGETQY
TRBJ2-2 TRBV3-1/TRBV3-2 . ASSQGDWNTGELF
TRBJ2-1 TRBV12-5 . ASGLIISGEQF
TRBJ1-1 TRBV5-4 . ASSTIDTEAF
TRBJ1-2 TRBV11-2 TRBD1 ASSSSITGGSGYT
TRBJ2-3 TRBV27 TRBD2 ASSLSGVSTDTQY
TRBJ2-5 TRBV30 . AWSRTVGREETQY
TRBJ2-3 TRBV6-2/TRBV6-3 . ASSRESDTQY
TRBJ2-5 TRBV7-2 . ASSLGTIFWETQY
TRBJ1-2 TRBV3-1/TRBV3-2 . ASSPPRGSDGYT
TRBJ1-4 TRBV24-1 . ATSEGRQGNEKLF
TRBJ1-1 TRBV4-1 . ASSSPTAPREAF
TRBJ2-1 TRBV27 . ASSSTSSYNEQF
TRBJ1-3 TRBV28 . ASSLRRVRNTIY
TRBJ1-5 TRBV20-1 . SASLRGAGQPQH
TRBJ1-5 TRBV5-1 . ASSLGTVVNQPQH
TRBJ2-1 TRBV9 TRBD2 ASSVGGGRTSPNEQF
TRBJ2-3 TRBV7-3 TRBD2 ASSLRGGSTDTQY
TRBJ2-7 TRBV30 . AWEGDLTGREQY
TRBJ1-4 TRBV20-1 TRBD1 SAARDRMF
TRBJ1-5 TRBV19 . ASSQGLDSNQPQH
TRBJ2-7 TRBV12-3/TRBV12-4 . ASSYGDYEQY
TRBJ2-2 TRBV5-6 . ASSPGLGGSAGELF
TRBJ1-6 TRBV3-1/TRBV3-2 TRBD1 ASSRRGGQGGGSPLH